This record covers a single TCR beta chain. Participant age was roughly 18 to 90 years, and participants resided in fewer than 25 US areas. The sample comes from a study of blood T cell repertoires in COVID-19. Looking at the study overall: PBMCs, B-cell-depleted T cells, or T cells were the source of the cDNA or gDNA that made up the material.

The CDR3 is made up of 15 amino acids. Germline CDR1 is ENHRY and CDR2 is SYGVKD. Trimming cost V 0 bases and J 8 bases; bases outside gene matches: 5. The repertoire was sequenced with immunoSEQ multiplex PCR; TCRdb's copy has only in-frame clones and lacks some. The table lists 250,000 to 350,000 clones, nearly 90% of them singletons. The source is a woman aged 18 to 35 with acute COVID-19. Sequenced input: PBMCs or T cells enriched from blood (not recorded which). This sequence joins TRBV10-3 and TRBJ1-4; 8 bases match TRBD1. CDR3 region: CAISESTAGGEKLFF. CDR3 bases: TGTGCCATCAGTGAGTCGACGGCAGGGGGCGAAAAACTGTTTTTT.